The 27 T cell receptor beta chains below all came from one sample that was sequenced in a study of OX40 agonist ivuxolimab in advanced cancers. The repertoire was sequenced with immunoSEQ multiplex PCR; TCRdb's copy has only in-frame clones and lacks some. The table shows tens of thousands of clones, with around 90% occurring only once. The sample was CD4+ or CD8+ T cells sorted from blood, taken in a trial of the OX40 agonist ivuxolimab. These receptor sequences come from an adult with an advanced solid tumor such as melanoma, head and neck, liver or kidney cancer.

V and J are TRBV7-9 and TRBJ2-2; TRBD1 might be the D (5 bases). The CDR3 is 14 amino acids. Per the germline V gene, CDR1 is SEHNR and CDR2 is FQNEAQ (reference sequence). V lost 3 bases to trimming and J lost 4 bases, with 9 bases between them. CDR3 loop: CASSFRDSTGELFF. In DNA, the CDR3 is TGTGCCAGCAGCTTCAGGGATTCCACCGGGGAGCTGTTTTTT. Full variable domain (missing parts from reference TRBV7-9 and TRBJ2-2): DTGVSQNPRHKITKRGQNVTFRCDPISEHNRLYWYRQTLGQGPEFLTYFQNEAQLEKSRLLSDRFSAERPKGSFSTLEIQRTEQGDSAMYLCASSFRDSTGELFFGEGSRLTVL.

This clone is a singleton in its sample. The chain's CDR3 is CASSLGWGDEQFF. CDR3 in DNA: TGTGCCAGCAGCTTAGGGTGGGGGGATGAGCAGTTCTTC. The genes are TRBV7-6 and TRBJ2-1; possibly TRBD2 for D (6 bases). The CDR3 is 13 residues long. The germline V gene has CDR1 SGHVS and CDR2 FNYEAQ. V was clipped by 1 base and J by 8 bases, with 9 bases between them.

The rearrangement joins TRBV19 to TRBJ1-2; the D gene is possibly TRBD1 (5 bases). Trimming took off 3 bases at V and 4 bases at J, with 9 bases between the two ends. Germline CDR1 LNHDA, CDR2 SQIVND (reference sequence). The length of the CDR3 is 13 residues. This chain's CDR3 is CASSMGHFYGYTF. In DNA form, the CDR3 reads TGTGCCAGTAGTATGGGGCACTTCTATGGCTACACCTTC.

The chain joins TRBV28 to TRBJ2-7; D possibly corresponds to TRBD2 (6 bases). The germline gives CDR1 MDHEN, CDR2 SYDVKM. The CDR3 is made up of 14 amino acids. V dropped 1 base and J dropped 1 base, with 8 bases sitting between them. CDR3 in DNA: TGTGCCAGCAGTTTATTAGGGACTTCCTACGAGCAGTACTTC. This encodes CASSLLGTSYEQYF.

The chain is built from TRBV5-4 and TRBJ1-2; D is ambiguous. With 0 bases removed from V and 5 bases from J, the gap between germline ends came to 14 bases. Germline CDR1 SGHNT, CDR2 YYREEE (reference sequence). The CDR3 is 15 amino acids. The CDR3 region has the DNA TGTGCCAGCAGCTTGGCCCCGTCGGAAGTTTATGGCTACACCTTC. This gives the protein CASSLAPSEVYGYTF.

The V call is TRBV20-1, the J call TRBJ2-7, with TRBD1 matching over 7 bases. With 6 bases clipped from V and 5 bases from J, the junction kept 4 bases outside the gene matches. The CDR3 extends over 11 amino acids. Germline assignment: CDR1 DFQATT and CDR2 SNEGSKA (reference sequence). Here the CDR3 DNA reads TGCAGTGCCGGGCAGGGGGACGAGCAGTACTTC. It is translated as CSAGQGDEQYF.

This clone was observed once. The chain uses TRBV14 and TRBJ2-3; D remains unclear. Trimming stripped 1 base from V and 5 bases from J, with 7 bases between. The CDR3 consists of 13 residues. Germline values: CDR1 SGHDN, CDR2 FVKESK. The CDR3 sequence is CASSQVSGDTQYF. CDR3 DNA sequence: TGTGCCAGCAGCCAAGTCTCCGGAGATACGCAGTATTTT.

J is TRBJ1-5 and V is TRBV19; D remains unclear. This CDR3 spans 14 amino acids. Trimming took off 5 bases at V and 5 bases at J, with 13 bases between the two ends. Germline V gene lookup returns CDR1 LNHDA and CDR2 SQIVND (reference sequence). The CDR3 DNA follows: TGTGCCAGTAGTCCTACTAATTGGGATCAGCCCCAGCATTTT. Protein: CASSPTNWDQPQHF.

The CDR3 bases are TGCGCCAGCAGTTGGACAGGGTCCTACGAGCAGTACTTC. Residues: CASSWTGSYEQYF. The chain recombines TRBV5-1 with TRBJ2-7; 8 nucleotides align to TRBD1. With 5 bases clipped from V and 1 base from J, the junction kept 2 bases outside the gene matches. The CDR3 contains 13 residues. CDR1 is SGHRS and CDR2 is YFSETQ in the germline V gene.

The CDR3 DNA is TGCGCCAGCAGCCGGGCCGTCGCCCAGCCACCCTACGAGCAGTACTTC. It translates to CASSRAVAQPPYEQYF. This chain joins TRBV4-1 and TRBJ2-7; no definite D call. Germline V gives CDR1 MGHRA, CDR2 YSYEKL. Trimming took 4 bases from V and 2 from J, leaving 18 bases between them. CDR3 length: 16 amino acids.

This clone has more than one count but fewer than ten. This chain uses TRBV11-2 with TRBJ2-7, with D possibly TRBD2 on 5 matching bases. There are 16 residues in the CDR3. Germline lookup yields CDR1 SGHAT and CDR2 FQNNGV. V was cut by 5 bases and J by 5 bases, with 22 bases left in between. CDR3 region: CASSPPGVGRFDEQYF. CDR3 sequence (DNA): TGTGCCAGCAGCCCACCCGGGGTTGGTAGGTTCGACGAGCAGTACTTC.

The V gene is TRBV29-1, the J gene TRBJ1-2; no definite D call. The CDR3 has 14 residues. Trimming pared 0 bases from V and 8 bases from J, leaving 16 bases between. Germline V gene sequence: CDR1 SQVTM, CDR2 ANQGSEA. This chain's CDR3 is CSVEDRGRGRGYTF. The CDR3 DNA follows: TGCAGCGTTGAAGATCGCGGCCGTGGTAGAGGCTACACCTTC.

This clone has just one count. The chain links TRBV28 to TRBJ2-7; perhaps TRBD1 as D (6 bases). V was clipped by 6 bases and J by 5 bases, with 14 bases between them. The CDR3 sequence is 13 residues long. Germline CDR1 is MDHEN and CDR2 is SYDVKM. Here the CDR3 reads CASSPRGWHEQYF. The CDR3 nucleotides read TGTGCCAGCAGCCCTAGGGGGTGGCACGAGCAGTACTTC.

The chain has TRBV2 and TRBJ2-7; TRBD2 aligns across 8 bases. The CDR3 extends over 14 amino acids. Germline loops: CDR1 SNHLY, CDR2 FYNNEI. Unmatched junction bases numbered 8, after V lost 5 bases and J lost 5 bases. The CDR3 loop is CASSPPSGGHEQYF. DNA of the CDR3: TGTGCCAGCAGTCCCCCCAGCGGGGGCCACGAGCAGTACTTC.

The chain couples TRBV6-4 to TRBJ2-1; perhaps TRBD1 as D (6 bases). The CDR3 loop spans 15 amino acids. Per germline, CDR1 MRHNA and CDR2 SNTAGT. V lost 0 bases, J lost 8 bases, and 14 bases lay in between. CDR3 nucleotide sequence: TGTGCCAGCAGTGACTCGCACAGGGCTATACATGAGCAGTTCTTC. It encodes CASSDSHRAIHEQFF.

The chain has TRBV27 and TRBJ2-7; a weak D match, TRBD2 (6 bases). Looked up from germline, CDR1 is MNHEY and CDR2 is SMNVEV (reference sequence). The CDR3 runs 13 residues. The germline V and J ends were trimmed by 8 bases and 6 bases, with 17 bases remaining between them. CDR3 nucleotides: TGTGCCAGCGGTACCCCCCCCGGGGGCGAGCAGTACTTC. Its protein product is CASGTPPGGEQYF.

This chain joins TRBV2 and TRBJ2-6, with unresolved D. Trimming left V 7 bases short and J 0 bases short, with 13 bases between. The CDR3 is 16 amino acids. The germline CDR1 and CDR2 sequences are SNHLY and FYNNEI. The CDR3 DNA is TGTGCCAGCACGGACGTGACGTCCTCTGGGGCCAACGTCCTGACTTTC. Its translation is CASTDVTSSGANVLTF.

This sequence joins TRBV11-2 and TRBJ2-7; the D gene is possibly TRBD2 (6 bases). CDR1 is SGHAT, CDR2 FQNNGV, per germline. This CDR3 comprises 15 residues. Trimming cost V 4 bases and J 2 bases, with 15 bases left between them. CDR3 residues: CASSYTASETYEQYF. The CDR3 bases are TGTGCCAGCAGCTACACCGCTAGCGAAACCTACGAGCAGTACTTC. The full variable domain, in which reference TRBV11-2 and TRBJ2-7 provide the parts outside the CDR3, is EAGVAQSPRYKIIEKRQSVAFWCNPISGHATLYWYQQILGQGPKLLIQFQNNGVVDDSQLPKDRFSAERLKGVDSTLKIQPAKLEDSAVYLCASSYTASETYEQYFGPGTRLTVT.

CDR3 DNA: TGTGCCAGCAGCCCCTGGACAGACGGTCAGTACTTC. It encodes CASSPWTDGQYF. This rearrangement joins TRBV7-9 to TRBJ2-7; the D gene is possibly TRBD1 (6 bases). The CDR3 has 12 residues. Germline CDR1 and CDR2: SEHNR and FQNEAQ (reference sequence). Trimming shortened V by 5 bases and J by 10 bases, and 15 bases separated the two germline ends.

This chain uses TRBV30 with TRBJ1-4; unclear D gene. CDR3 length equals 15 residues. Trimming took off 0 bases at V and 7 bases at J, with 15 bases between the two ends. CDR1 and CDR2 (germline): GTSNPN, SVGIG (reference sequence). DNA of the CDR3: TGTGCCTGGAGTGTACTGGGAGGACGAGGTGAAAAACTGTTTTTT. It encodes CAWSVLGGRGEKLFF.

CDR3 in DNA: TGTGCCAGCAGCCCCCACAGCGGGAGGAAAACCGGGGAGCTGTTTTTT. Translating gives CASSPHSGRKTGELFF. The chain recombines TRBV7-2 with TRBJ2-2, with 9 bases lining up with TRBD2. The CDR3 spans 16 residues. In germline, CDR1 is SGHTA, CDR2 FQGNSA. Unmatched junction bases numbered 9, after V lost 5 bases and J lost 5 bases.

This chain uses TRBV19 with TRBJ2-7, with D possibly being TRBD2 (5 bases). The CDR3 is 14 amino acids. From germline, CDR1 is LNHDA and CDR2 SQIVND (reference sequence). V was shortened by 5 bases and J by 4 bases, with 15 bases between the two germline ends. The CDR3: CASSPRTGLYEQYF. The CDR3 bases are TGTGCCAGTAGTCCAAGAACGGGGTTATACGAGCAGTACTTC.

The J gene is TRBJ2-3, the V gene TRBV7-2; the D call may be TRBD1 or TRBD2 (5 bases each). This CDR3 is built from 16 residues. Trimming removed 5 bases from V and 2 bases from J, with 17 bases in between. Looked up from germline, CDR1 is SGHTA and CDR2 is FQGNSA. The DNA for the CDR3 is TGTGCCAGCAGCGGCTGGGAGATGGGGCACACAGATACGCAGTATTTT. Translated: CASSGWEMGHTDTQYF.

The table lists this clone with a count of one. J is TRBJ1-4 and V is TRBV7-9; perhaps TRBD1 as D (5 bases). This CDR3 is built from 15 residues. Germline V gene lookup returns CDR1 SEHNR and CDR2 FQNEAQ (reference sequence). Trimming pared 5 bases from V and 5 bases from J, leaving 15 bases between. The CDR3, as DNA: TGTGCCAGCAGCGGGACCCGGGTGCTAAATGAAAAACTGTTTTTT. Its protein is CASSGTRVLNEKLFF.

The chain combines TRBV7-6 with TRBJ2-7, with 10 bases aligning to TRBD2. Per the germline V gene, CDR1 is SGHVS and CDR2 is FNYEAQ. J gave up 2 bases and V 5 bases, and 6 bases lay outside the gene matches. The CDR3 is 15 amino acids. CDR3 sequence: CASSPGLADAYEQYF. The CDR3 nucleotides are TGTGCCAGCAGCCCCGGACTAGCGGATGCCTACGAGCAGTACTTC. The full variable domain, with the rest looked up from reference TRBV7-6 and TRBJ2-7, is GAGVSQSPRYKVTKRGQDVALRCDPISGHVSLYWYRQALGQGPEFLTYFNYEAQQDKSGLPNDRFSAERPEGSISTLTIQRTEQRDSAMYRCASSPGLADAYEQYFGPGTRLTVT.

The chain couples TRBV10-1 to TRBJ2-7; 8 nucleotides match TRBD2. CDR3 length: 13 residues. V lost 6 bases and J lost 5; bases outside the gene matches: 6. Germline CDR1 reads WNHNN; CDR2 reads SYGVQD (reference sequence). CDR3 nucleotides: TGCGCCAGCAGCCCTATAGCGGGAAACGAGCAGTACTTC. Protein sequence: CASSPIAGNEQYF.

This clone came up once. CDR3: CASSSRDSGSYEQYF. The CDR3 DNA follows: TGTGCCAGCAGTTCGCGGGACAGCGGATCCTACGAGCAGTACTTC. The rearrangement links TRBV6-7 to TRBJ2-7, with a possible D match to TRBD1 (7 bases). TRBV6-7 is designated an ORF whose function remains uncertain. Trimming cost V 4 bases and J 1 base, with 14 bases left between them. CDR3 length: 15 residues.